These 9 T cell receptor beta chains originate from one sample sequenced in a study of T cell repertoires in cytomegalovirus infection. TCRdb re-called the reads with MiXCR, one entry per CDR3 protein. The data contain around 270,000 distinct CDR3 sequences, around 8.7% of them singletons. Sequenced material: PBMCs. The receptors were sampled from a human donor in good health (CMV status not recorded). Some clones in this sample may be carry-over from other donors' samples.

Ten or more counts support this clonotype. The rearrangement joins TRBV20-1 to TRBJ2-1, with 7 bases aligning to TRBD1. CDR1 and CDR2 from the germline V gene are DFQATT and SNEGSKA (reference sequence). This CDR3 is built from 16 residues. V shed 0 bases, J shed 4 bases, and the junction held 9 bases outside the gene matches. CDR3 residues: CSARDPDRARYNEQFF. CDR3 coding DNA: TGCAGTGCTAGAGATCCCGACAGGGCTCGGTACAATGAGCAGTTCTTC.

This clonotype was found many times. The rearrangement uses TRBV12-3 or TRBV12-4 and TRBJ2-3; D call uncertain. CDR3 length equals 15 residues. V lost 3 bases, J lost 1 base, and 11 bases lay in between. In nucleotides, the CDR3 is TGTGCCAGCAGTTTCGAGACGTCAGGCACAGATACGCAGTATTTT. Amino acids: CASSFETSGTDTQYF.

This clonotype was seen a handful of times. V usage is TRBV12-3 or TRBV12-4 and J usage is TRBJ2-7; tentatively, D is TRBD1 (6 bases). Trimming took 3 bases from V and 3 from J, leaving 15 bases between them. This CDR3 has 15 amino acids. DNA for the CDR3: TGTGCCAGCAGTTTCCCCACCCCACAGGGCTACGAGCAGTACTTC. Translated, it gives CASSFPTPQGYEQYF.

The genes are TRBV6-2 or TRBV6-3 and TRBJ2-3, with 7 nucleotides matching TRBD1. From germline, CDR1 is MNHEY and CDR2 SVGEGT. With 10 bases clipped from V and 2 bases from J, the junction kept 6 bases outside the gene matches. The CDR3 runs 13 residues. The CDR3 spells CATRDSSTDTQYF. Written as DNA, the CDR3 is TGTGCCACACGGGACAGTTCCACAGATACGCAGTATTTT.

This clonotype came up many times. This sequence joins TRBV11-2 and TRBJ2-7, with D maybe TRBD1 (5 bases). V gave up 3 bases and J gave up 0 bases, with 12 bases separating them. There are 15 residues in the CDR3. Per germline, CDR1 SGHAT and CDR2 FQNNGV. The CDR3 sequence is CASSFDSLYSYEQYF. Here the CDR3 DNA reads TGTGCCAGCAGCTTCGACAGCCTATACTCCTACGAGCAGTACTTC.

The sample holds many counts of this clonotype. This chain connects TRBV7-2 to TRBJ2-3; 12 bases fit TRBD2. Trimming removed 3 bases from V and 1 base from J; junction bases left unmatched: 5. Per the germline V gene, CDR1 is SGHTA and CDR2 is FQGNSA. This CDR3 region has 17 residues. In nucleotides, the CDR3 is TGTGCCAGCAGCTTTTTCCGGACTAGCGGGGGCACAGATACGCAGTATTTT. Translation: CASSFFRTSGGTDTQYF.

In its sample, this clonotype was seen many times. J is TRBJ2-5 and V is TRBV7-2, with a weak D call TRBD2 (6 bases). With 4 bases removed from V and 4 bases from J, the gap between germline ends came to 10 bases. CDR3 size: 13 residues. Germline values: CDR1 SGHTA, CDR2 FQGNSA. The CDR3 sequence: CASSSVGGETQYF. In nucleotides, the CDR3 is TGTGCCAGCAGCTCCGTCGGGGGAGAGACCCAGTACTTC.

This chain uses TRBV30 with TRBJ2-3, with D tentatively TRBD2 (6 bases). Trimming took off 2 bases at V and 8 bases at J, with 11 bases between the two ends. In germline, CDR1 is GTSNPN, CDR2 SVGIG (reference sequence). CDR3 length equals 12 residues. CDR3 DNA sequence: TGTGCCTGGAGTCCTACCGGGGGTACGCAGTATTTT. Its protein is CAWSPTGGTQYF.

The chain recombines TRBV18 with TRBJ2-7; D is possibly TRBD1 (6 bases). This CDR3 has 14 residues. Germline values: CDR1 KGHSH, CDR2 LQKENI. V was shortened by 10 bases and J by 0 bases, with 16 bases between the two germline ends. The CDR3 DNA sequence: TGTGCCACCCTTCTCACAGGGTCCTCCTACGAGCAGTACTTC. Encoded protein: CATLLTGSSYEQYF. The whole variable domain, filled in from reference TRBV18 and TRBJ2-7, reads NAGVMQNPRHLVRRRGQEARLRCSPMKGHSHVYWYRQLPEEGLKFMVYLQKENIIDESGMPKERFSAEFPKEGPSILRIQQVVRGDSAAYFCATLLTGSSYEQYFGPGTRLTVT.